The T cell receptor beta chain described here comes from a study of response to subunit inactivated influenza vaccine. TCRdb analysed the RT-PCR reads with MiXCR anew, one entry per CDR3 protein. The repertoire holds about 620,000 distinct CDR3 sequences, with 11% as singletons. From germline, CDR1 is MNHEY and CDR2 SVGAGI. The V and J ends lost 2 bases and 2 bases, in that order; junction bases with no gene match: 1. There are 14 residues in the CDR3. The table lists this clonotype with a few counts. The data also belong to a second study, concerning T cells expressing NK-cell markers. This second study notes: 5'RACE template switching with UMIs produced the TCR beta cDNA. Sorted CD3+CD56-NKG2C+, CD3+CD56+NKG2C- and CD3+CD56+NKG2C+ T cells were the source of the TCR beta repertoires. In a group of several donors, dominant NKG2C+ clonotypes represented roughly 1.0-7.5% of CD8+ T cells. These clonotypes additionally ranked first within the CD3+CD56-NKG2C+ fraction of a few donors.

The receptor was derived from a man aged 45-65 years who received an inactivated influenza vaccine. The genes are TRBV6-5 and TRBJ2-7, with 9 bases that match TRBD1. The source material was PBMCs from blood, sampled on the day of vaccination. Here the CDR3 DNA reads TGTGCCAGCAGTTACCGGGACAGGGCCTACGAGCAGTACTTC. Its translation is CASSYRDRAYEQYF.